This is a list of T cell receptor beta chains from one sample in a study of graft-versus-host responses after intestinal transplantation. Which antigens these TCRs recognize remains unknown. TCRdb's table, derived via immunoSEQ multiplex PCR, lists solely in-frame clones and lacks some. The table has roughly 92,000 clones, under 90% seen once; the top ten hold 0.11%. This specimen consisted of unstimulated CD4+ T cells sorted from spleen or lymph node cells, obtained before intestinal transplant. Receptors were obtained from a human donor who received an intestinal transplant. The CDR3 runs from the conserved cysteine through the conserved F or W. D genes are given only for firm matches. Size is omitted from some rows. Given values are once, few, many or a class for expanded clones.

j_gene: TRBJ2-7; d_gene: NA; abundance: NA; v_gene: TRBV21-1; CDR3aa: CAVTGPPYEQYF; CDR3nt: TGTGCTGTAACAGGGCCCCCCTACGAGCAGTACTTC
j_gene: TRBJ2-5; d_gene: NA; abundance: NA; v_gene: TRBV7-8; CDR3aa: CASSLRQETQYF; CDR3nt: TGTGCCAGCAGCTTGCGGCAAGAGACCCAGTACTTC
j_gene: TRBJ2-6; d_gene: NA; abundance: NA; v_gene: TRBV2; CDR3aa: CAPQETSGANVLTF; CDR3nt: TGTGCCCCACAGGAGACCTCTGGGGCCAACGTCCTGACTTTC
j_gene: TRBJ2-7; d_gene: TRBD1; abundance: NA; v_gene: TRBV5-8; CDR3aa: CASSRQTGGEQYF; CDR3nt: TGTGCCAGCAGCCGTCAGACAGGGGGCGAGCAGTACTTC
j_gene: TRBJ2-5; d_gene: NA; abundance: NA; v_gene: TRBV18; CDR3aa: CASSPAGETQYF; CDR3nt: TGTGCCAGCTCACCCGCGGGGGAGACCCAGTACTTC
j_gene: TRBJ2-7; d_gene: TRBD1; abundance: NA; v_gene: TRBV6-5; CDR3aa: CASSIDRVDEQYF; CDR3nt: TGTGCCAGCAGTATAGACAGGGTTGACGAGCAGTACTTC
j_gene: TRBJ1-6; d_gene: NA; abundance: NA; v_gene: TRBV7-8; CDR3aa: CASSQGARYNSPLHF; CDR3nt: TGTGCCAGCAGCCAGGGCGCGCGCTATAATTCACCCCTCCACTTT
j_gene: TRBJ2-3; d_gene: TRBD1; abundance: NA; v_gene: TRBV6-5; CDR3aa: CASSRTGEEDTQYF; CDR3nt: TGTGCCAGCAGCCGAACAGGGGAAGAAGATACGCAGTATTTT
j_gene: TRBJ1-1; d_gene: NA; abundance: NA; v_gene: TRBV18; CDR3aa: CASSPGTTNTEAFF; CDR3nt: TGTGCCAGCTCACCAGGGACTACGAACACTGAAGCTTTCTTT
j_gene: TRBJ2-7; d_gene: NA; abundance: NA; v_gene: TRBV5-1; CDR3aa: CASSLGGRASSYEQYF; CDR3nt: TGCGCCAGCAGCTTGGGGGGGCGGGCTAGCTCCTACGAGCAGTACTTC
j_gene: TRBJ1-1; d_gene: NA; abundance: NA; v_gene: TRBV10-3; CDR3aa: CAISDRVTEAFF; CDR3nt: TGTGCCATCAGTGACAGGGTCACTGAAGCTTTCTTT
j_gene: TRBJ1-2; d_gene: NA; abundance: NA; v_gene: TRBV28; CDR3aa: CASTTGWGYTF; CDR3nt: TGTGCCAGCACTACAGGGTGGGGCTACACCTTC
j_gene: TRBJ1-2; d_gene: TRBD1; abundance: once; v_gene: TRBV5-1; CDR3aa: CASSATGVPSYGYTF; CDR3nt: TGCGCCAGCAGCGCCACAGGGGTCCCGTCCTATGGCTACACCTTC
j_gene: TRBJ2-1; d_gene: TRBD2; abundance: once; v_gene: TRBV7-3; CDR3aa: CASSWTSGGPLFF; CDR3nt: TGTGCCAGCAGCTGGACTAGCGGGGGCCCGCTGTTCTTC
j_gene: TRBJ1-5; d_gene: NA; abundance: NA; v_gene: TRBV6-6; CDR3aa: CASTPWGSNQPQHF; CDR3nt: TGTGCCAGCACCCCATGGGGCAGCAATCAGCCCCAGCATTTT
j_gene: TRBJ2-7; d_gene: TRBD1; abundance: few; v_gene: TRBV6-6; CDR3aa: CASTQGAYEQYF; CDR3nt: TGTGCCAGCACCCAGGGGGCTTACGAGCAGTACTTC
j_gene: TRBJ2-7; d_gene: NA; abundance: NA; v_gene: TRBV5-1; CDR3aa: CASSLAAGKTYEQYF; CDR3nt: TGCGCCAGCAGCTTGGCTGCGGGGAAAACCTACGAGCAGTACTTC
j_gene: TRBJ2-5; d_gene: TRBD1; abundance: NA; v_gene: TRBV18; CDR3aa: CASSPNQGAGETQYF; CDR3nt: TGTGCCAGCTCACCGAACCAGGGGGCAGGGGAGACCCAGTACTTC
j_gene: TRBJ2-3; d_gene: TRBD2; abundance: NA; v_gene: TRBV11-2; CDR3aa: CASSLGVAGSTDTQYF; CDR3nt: TGTGCCAGCAGCTTAGGAGTAGCGGGATCCACAGATACGCAGTATTTT
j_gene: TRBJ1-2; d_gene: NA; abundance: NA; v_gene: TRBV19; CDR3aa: CASSLTGHPNYGYTF; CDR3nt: TGTGCCAGTAGTTTAACGGGACACCCCAACTATGGCTACACCTTC
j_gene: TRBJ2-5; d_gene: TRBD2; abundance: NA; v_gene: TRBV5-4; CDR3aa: CASSLGGTSGETQYF; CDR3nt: TGTGCCAGCAGCTTGGGTGGGACTAGCGGCGAGACCCAGTACTTC
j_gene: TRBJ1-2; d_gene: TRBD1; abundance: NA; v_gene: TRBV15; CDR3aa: CATSLRQGDGYTF; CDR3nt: TGTGCCACCAGCCTTCGACAGGGGGATGGCTACACCTTC
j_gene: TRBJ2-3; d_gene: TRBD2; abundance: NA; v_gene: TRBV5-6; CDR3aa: CASSPLAGGPDTQYF; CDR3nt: TGTGCCAGCAGCCCACTAGCGGGGGGGCCAGATACGCAGTATTTT
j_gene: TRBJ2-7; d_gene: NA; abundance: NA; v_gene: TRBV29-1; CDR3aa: CSVIDQQGIHEQYF; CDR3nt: TGCAGCGTTATTGACCAACAGGGTATCCACGAGCAGTACTTC
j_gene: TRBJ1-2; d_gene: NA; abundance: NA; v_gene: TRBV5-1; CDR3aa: CASSPQYRSEGYTF; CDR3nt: TGCGCCAGCAGCCCCCAGTACAGGTCCGAAGGCTACACCTTC
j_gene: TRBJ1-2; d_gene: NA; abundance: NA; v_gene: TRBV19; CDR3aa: CASRRNVAAYGYTF; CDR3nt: TGTGCCAGTAGGAGGAATGTTGCGGCCTATGGCTACACCTTC
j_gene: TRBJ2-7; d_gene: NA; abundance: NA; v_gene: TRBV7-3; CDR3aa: CASRPDSSYEQYF; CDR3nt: TGTGCCAGCAGGCCGGACAGCTCCTACGAGCAGTACTTC
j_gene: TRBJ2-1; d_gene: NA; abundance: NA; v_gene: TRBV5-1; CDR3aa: CASKELSDEQFF; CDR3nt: TGCGCCAGCAAGGAGTTGTCGGATGAGCAGTTCTTC
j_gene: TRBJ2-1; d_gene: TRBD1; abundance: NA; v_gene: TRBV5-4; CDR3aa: CASSLPSGQVGEQFF; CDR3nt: TGTGCCAGCAGCTTACCCTCCGGACAGGTCGGTGAGCAGTTCTTC
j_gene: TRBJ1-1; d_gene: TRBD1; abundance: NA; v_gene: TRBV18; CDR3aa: CASSPRWGLEGANTEAFF; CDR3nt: TGTGCCAGCTCACCACGGTGGGGATTGGAGGGGGCAAACACTGAAGCTTTCTTT
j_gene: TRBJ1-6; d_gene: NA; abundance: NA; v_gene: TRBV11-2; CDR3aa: CASSGSSYNSPLHF; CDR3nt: TGTGCCAGCAGCGGGAGCTCCTATAATTCACCCCTCCACTTT
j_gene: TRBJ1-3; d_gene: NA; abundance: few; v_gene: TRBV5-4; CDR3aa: CASSLALGGSGNTIYF; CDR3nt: TGTGCCAGCAGCTTGGCACTGGGGGGTTCTGGAAACACCATATATTTT
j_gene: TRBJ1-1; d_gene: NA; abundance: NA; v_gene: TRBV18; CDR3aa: CASSLPQGVTEAFF; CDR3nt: TGTGCCAGCTCACTCCCACAGGGAGTCACTGAAGCTTTCTTT
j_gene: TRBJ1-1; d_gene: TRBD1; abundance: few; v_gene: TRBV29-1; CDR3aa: CSTLQGSTEAFF; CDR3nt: TGCAGCACCTTACAGGGGAGTACTGAAGCTTTCTTT
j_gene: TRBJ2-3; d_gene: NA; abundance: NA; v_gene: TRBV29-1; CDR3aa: CSVERWGGGRTDTQYF; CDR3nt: TGCAGCGTTGAAAGATGGGGCGGGGGCCGCACAGATACGCAGTATTTT
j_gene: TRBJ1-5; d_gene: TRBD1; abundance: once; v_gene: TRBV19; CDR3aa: CASLPYPGQGQPQHF; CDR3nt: TGTGCCAGTCTACCATATCCGGGACAGGGACAGCCCCAGCATTTT
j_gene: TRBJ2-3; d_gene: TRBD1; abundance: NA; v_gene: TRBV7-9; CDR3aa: CASSPDRGRSWDTQYF; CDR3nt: TGTGCCAGCAGCCCTGACAGGGGGCGAAGTTGGGATACGCAGTATTTT
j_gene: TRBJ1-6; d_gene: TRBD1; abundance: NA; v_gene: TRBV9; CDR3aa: CASSVGPGQDNSPLHF; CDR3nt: TGTGCCAGCAGCGTAGGACCGGGACAGGATAATTCACCCCTCCACTTT
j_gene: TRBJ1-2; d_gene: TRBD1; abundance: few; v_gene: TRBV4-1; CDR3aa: CASSQDRGQGYGYTF; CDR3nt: TGCGCCAGCAGCCAAGATCGGGGACAGGGGTATGGCTACACCTTC
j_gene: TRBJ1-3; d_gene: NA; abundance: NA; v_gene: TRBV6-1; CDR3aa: CASRGQYDSGNTIYF; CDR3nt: TGTGCCAGCAGGGGCCAGTATGACTCTGGAAACACCATATATTTT
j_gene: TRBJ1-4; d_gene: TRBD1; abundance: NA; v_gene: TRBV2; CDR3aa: CASNRDRGNEKLFF; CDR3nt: TGTGCCAGCAACAGGGACAGGGGAAATGAAAAACTGTTTTTT
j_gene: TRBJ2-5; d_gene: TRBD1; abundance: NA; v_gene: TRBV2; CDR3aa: CASRTGLVQETQYF; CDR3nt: TGTGCCAGCAGGACAGGGTTGGTCCAGGAGACCCAGTACTTC
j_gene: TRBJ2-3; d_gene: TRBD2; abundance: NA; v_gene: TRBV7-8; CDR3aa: CASSRDPGGPGTQYF; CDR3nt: TGTGCCAGCAGTAGGGATCCGGGGGGGCCGGGTACGCAGTATTTT
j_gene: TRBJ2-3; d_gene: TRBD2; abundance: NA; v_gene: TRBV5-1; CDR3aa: CASSLVLAGADTQYF; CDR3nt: TGCGCCAGCAGCTTGGTGCTAGCGGGGGCAGATACGCAGTATTTT
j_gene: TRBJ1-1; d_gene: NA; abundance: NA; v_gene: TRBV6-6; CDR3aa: CASSYPHRAREAFF; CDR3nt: TGTGCCAGCAGTTACCCTCACAGGGCAAGGGAAGCTTTCTTT
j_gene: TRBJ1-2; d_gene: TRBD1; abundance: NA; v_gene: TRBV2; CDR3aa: CATRDRVGWDYGYTF; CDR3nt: TGTGCCACCCGGGACAGGGTGGGCTGGGACTATGGCTACACCTTC
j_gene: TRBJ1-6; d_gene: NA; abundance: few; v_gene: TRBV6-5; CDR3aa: CASSYGRLHSPLHF; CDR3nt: TGTGCCAGCAGTTACGGGAGGCTACATTCACCCCTCCACTTT
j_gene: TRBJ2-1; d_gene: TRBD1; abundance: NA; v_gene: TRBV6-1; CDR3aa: CASRTGIGTYNEQFF; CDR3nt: TGTGCCAGCAGGACAGGGATAGGGACCTACAATGAGCAGTTCTTC
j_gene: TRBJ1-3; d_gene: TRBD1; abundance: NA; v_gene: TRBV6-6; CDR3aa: CASIPHRQGRGNTIYF; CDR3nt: TGTGCCAGCATCCCTCATCGACAGGGGCGCGGAAACACCATATATTTT
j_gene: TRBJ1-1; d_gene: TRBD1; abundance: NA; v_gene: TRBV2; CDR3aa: CASCSGTVNTEAFF; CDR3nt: TGTGCCAGCTGTTCCGGGACAGTCAACACTGAAGCTTTCTTT
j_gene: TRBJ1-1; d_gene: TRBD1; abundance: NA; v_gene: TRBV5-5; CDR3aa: CASSFQGGRGTEAFF; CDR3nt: TGTGCCAGCAGCTTCCAGGGGGGTAGGGGCACTGAAGCTTTCTTT